This T cell receptor (beta chain) was captured by sequencing in a study of blood T cell repertoires in COVID-19. For the study at large: PBMCs, B-cell-depleted T cells, or T cells were the source of the cDNA or gDNA that made up the material.

The data were produced by immunoSEQ multiplex PCR, yet TCRdb's version contains in-frame clones alone and is incomplete. The repertoire holds 140,000 to 150,000 clones, with roughly 79% as singletons. Sequences were obtained from peripheral blood. This sequence originates from a human donor in a cohort sampled during active COVID-19.

CDR3 sequence reads: CASSPGGGAYEQYF. In DNA, the CDR3 is TGTGCCAGCAGCCCAGGAGGAGGGGCTTACGAGCAGTACTTC. This chain links TRBV7-2 with TRBJ2-7; D might be TRBD2 (6 bases). V was cut by 5 bases and J by 4 bases, with 15 bases left in between. The CDR3 length is 14 residues. The germline V gene has CDR1 SGHTA and CDR2 FQGNSA.